The T cell receptor beta chain described here comes from a study of cytomegalovirus exposure and HLA in healthy donors. Assay: immunoSEQ multiplex PCR; the TCRdb copy retains only in-frame clones and omits some. The table includes 130,000 or so clones, roughly 89% detected once. V was shortened by 2 bases and J by 4 bases, with 11 bases between the two germline ends. The length of the CDR3 is 14 residues. Germline CDR1 MNHNS, CDR2 SASEGT. The receptor's source is a woman under 30 in good health and CMV-seronegative. Sequencing was performed on PBMCs. The chain carries TRBV6-1 and TRBJ1-2; no firm D call. CDR3 DNA: TGTGCCAGCAGTGAACCCGGTCTCGGCTATGGCTACACCTTC. Translated, it gives CASSEPGLGYGYTF.